A selection of T cell receptor beta chains follows, all from one sample in a study of T-cell reconstitution after alpha-beta-depleted transplantation in children. MiXCR, run by TCRdb on the PCR reads, gives a single entry per CDR3 protein. This sample has 500,000 to 600,000 distinct CDR3 sequences, with 20% to 30% found just once. Source: PBMCs, taken before TCRalphabeta/CD19-depleted stem cell transplant. The receptor set was obtained from a boy younger than two with Wiskott-Aldrich syndrome, due to receive a stem cell transplant. The CDR3 runs from the conserved cysteine through the conserved F or W. The order of the fields is J gene, D gene, clone size, V gene, CDR3 protein, CDR3 DNA. D genes are given only for firm matches. A clone size is listed for some rows: how often the clone was seen (once, few, many), or a class if it is expanded.

TRBJ2-1,-,few,TRBV27,CASRETRANEQFF,TGTGCCAGCAGAGAGACCAGAGCCAATGAGCAGTTCTTC
TRBJ2-5,-,-,TRBV18,CASSPPAGTGTQYF,TGTGCCAGCTCACCACCTGCAGGGACGGGGACCCAGTACTTC
TRBJ2-1,-,few,TRBV27,CASSFSKRTNEQFF,TGTGCCAGCAGTTTTTCAAAGCGGACCAATGAGCAGTTCTTC
TRBJ2-2,-,many,TRBV28,CASSPIVGGTGELFF,TGTGCCAGCAGTCCTATCGTGGGGGGCACCGGGGAGCTGTTTTTT
TRBJ2-5,TRBD2,-,TRBV28,CASSLMVAGEETQYF,TGTGCCAGCAGTTTAATGGTGGCGGGGGAAGAGACCCAGTACTTC
TRBJ2-1,-,once,TRBV5-5,CASLTGRSSYNEQFF,TGTGCCAGCCTGACGGGACGGAGCTCCTACAATGAGCAGTTCTTC
TRBJ1-6,-,-,TRBV6-1,CASNAAFSPLHF,TGTGCCAGCAACGCCGCTTTCTCACCCCTCCACTTT
TRBJ2-1,-,-,TRBV4-1,CASSQVSSSSYNEQFF,TGCGCCAGCAGCCAAGTATCTAGTTCCTCCTACAATGAGCAGTTCTTC
TRBJ2-4,-,-,TRBV25-1,CASSGEGLVKNIQYF,TGTGCCAGCAGTGGAGAGGGGTTGGTCAAAAACATTCAGTACTTC
TRBJ2-7,TRBD2,-,TRBV7-2,CASSPLIGTSVFF,TGTGCCAGCAGCCCGCTTATAGGGACTAGCGTTTTCTTC
TRBJ2-5,-,few,TRBV7-2,CASSSGRYTYQETQYF,TGTGCCAGCAGCTCCGGCAGGTATACGTACCAAGAGACCCAGTACTTC
TRBJ2-7,-,-,TRBV15,CATSRDISYEQYF,TGTGCCACCAGCAGAGATATTAGCTACGAGCAGTACTTC
TRBJ2-5,-,few,TRBV5-1,CASSHPPETQYF,TGCGCCAGCAGCCATCCACCAGAGACCCAGTACTTC
TRBJ1-3,TRBD1,-,TRBV5-1,CASSGQGGLQFGNTIYF,TGCGCCAGCAGCGGACAGGGAGGGCTACAATTTGGAAACACCATATATTTT
TRBJ2-7,TRBD1,few,TRBV7-8,CASSLSAGGYYEQYF,TGTGCCAGCAGCTTATCAGCAGGGGGCTACTACGAGCAGTACTTC
TRBJ2-5,TRBD1,-,TRBV10-3,CAIKDPTGEQETQYF,TGTGCCATCAAGGACCCAACAGGGGAACAAGAGACCCAGTACTTC
TRBJ2-1,-,many,TRBV11-2,CASSQGQISYNEQFF,TGTGCCAGCAGTCAGGGACAAATCTCCTACAATGAGCAGTTCTTC
TRBJ2-7,TRBD2,-,TRBV28,CASSFTSGIYEQYF,TGTGCCAGCAGTTTTACTAGCGGGATTTACGAGCAGTACTTC
TRBJ2-7,-,-,TRBV21-1,CASSKGGQGPSEQYF,TGTGCCAGCAGCAAAGGTGGACAGGGACCATCCGAGCAGTACTTC
TRBJ2-2,TRBD1,-,TRBV29-1,CSGVGRGIGELFF,TGCAGCGGGGTGGGCAGGGGGATCGGGGAGCTGTTTTTT
TRBJ2-2,-,few,TRBV7-9,CASSFIRGAGELFF,TGTGCCAGCAGCTTCATCCGGGGAGCCGGGGAGCTGTTTTTT
TRBJ1-1,TRBD1,-,TRBV4-1,CASSQDLATGGRRAFF,TGCGCCAGCAGCCAAGATCTGGCGACAGGGGGCCGCCGCGCTTTCTTT
TRBJ2-5,TRBD2,-,TRBV12-3/TRBV12-4,CASSFVTSGVKETQYF,TGTGCCAGCAGTTTTGTTACTAGCGGGGTGAAGGAGACCCAGTACTTC
TRBJ2-1,TRBD2,once,TRBV10-3,CAISFRDYHYNEQFF,TGTGCCATCAGTTTCCGGGACTACCACTACAATGAGCAGTTCTTC
TRBJ2-5,TRBD1,few,TRBV15,CATSTNIRQGPREETQYF,TGTGCCACCAGCACAAATATTCGACAGGGGCCCCGAGAAGAGACCCAGTACTTC
TRBJ2-1,-,-,TRBV5-5,CASSPVADFYNEQFF,TGTGCCAGCAGCCCCGTAGCGGATTTCTACAATGAGCAGTTCTTC
TRBJ2-5,-,few,TRBV29-1,CSVSHLQETQYF,TGCAGCGTCTCACACCTCCAAGAGACCCAGTACTTC
TRBJ1-1,-,few,TRBV9,CASSVDGAGEAFF,TGTGCCAGCAGCGTAGATGGGGCCGGTGAAGCTTTCTTT
TRBJ2-3,-,-,TRBV19,CASSIADSRTDTQYF,TGTGCCAGTAGTATAGCGGACAGTCGCACAGATACGCAGTATTTT
TRBJ1-1,TRBD1,-,TRBV5-1,CASSRQGQRAFF,TGCGCCAGCAGCAGACAGGGACAGAGAGCTTTCTTT
TRBJ1-6,-,-,TRBV12-3/TRBV12-4,CASSFQGKGSPLHF,TGTGCCAGCAGTTTCCAGGGCAAGGGATCACCCCTCCACTTT
TRBJ1-2,TRBD1,-,TRBV11-2,CASSRPDRGVFGYTF,TGTGCCAGCAGCCGCCCGGACAGGGGTGTGTTTGGCTACACCTTC
TRBJ1-2,TRBD1,-,TRBV12-3/TRBV12-4,CASSFGQGGGYTF,TGTGCCAGCAGTTTTGGACAGGGCGGTGGCTACACCTTC
TRBJ1-2,-,-,TRBV25-1,CASSEGTGYTF,TGTGCCAGCAGTGAAGGGACAGGCTACACCTTC
TRBJ1-5,-,-,TRBV5-1,CASSLGQDSNQPQHF,TGCGCCAGCAGCTTGGGACAGGATAGCAATCAGCCCCAGCATTTT
TRBJ2-6,-,-,TRBV7-3,CASSRPGLEAGANVLTF,TGTGCCAGCAGCCGCCCGGGACTCGAGGCTGGGGCCAACGTCCTGACTTTC
TRBJ1-1,-,-,TRBV10-3,CAISGGYLAEAFF,TGTGCCATCAGTGGGGGTTACCTGGCTGAAGCTTTCTTT
TRBJ1-2,-,-,TRBV7-2,CASSLKMQGGYGYTF,TGTGCCAGCAGCTTAAAGATGCAGGGAGGCTATGGCTACACCTTC
TRBJ1-1,-,few,TRBV20-1,CSARGFRTNTEAFF,TGCAGTGCTAGGGGATTCCGAACGAACACTGAAGCTTTCTTT
TRBJ2-3,TRBD2,-,TRBV3-1,CASSHASGPSTDTQYF,TGTGCCAGCAGCCACGCTAGCGGCCCTAGCACAGATACGCAGTATTTT
TRBJ1-1,TRBD1,-,TRBV30,CAWSITGVPNTEAFF,TGTGCCTGGAGTATCACAGGGGTCCCGAACACTGAAGCTTTCTTT
TRBJ2-7,TRBD2,-,TRBV5-1,CASSLVVAGVYEQYF,TGCGCCAGCAGCTTGGTGGTAGCGGGAGTTTACGAGCAGTACTTC
TRBJ2-3,-,few,TRBV5-1,CASSFGTSREADTQYF,TGCGCCAGCAGCTTTGGGACATCCCGGGAGGCAGATACGCAGTATTTT
TRBJ2-3,-,few,TRBV5-1,CASSFSSGADTQYF,TGCGCCAGCAGCTTTTCGTCAGGGGCAGATACGCAGTATTTT